The 25 T cell receptor beta chains given below trace back to one sample, sequenced in a study of cytomegalovirus exposure and HLA in healthy donors. Both 60 Vbeta primers and 13 Jbeta primers went into the PCR. Libraries were prepared by immunoSEQ multiplex PCR; TCRdb keeps only in-frame clonotypes and omits some of them. This table has approximately 150,000 clones, around 76% appearing once. Sequencing input: PBMCs. These receptors came from a woman in her 40s in good health and CMV-seronegative.

The chain carries TRBV2 and TRBJ1-4, with 7 bases fitting TRBD1. There are 15 residues in the CDR3. Germline V CDR1 and CDR2: SNHLY, FYNNEI. V was pared by 6 bases and J by 8 bases, with 12 bases of the junction left unmatched. DNA of the CDR3: TGTGCCAGCAGCCGTTCGACAGGGAGTGGAGAAAAACTGTTTTTT. It specifies CASSRSTGSGEKLFF.

J is TRBJ1-5 and V is TRBV7-9; 9 bases are shared with TRBD1. The germline V gene has CDR1 SEHNR and CDR2 FQNEAQ (reference sequence). This CDR3 region has 17 residues. V was pared by 1 base and J by 4 bases, with 8 bases of the junction left unmatched. CDR3 in amino acids: CASSLVNRGTGNQPQHF. The CDR3 coding sequence is TGTGCCAGCAGCTTAGTCAATCGCGGGACAGGGAATCAGCCCCAGCATTTT.

V is TRBV29-1 and J is TRBJ2-1; D perhaps matches TRBD1 (6 bases). The CDR3 totals 11 residues. Trimming cost V 7 bases and J 4 bases, with 8 bases left between them. The germline CDR1 and CDR2 sequences are SQVTM and ANQGSEA. CDR3 nucleotide sequence: TGCAGCGCGGACAGTTACAATGAGCAGTTCTTC. This gives the protein CSADSYNEQFF.

The chain has TRBV5-1 and TRBJ2-1; 9 nucleotides match TRBD2. The germline CDR1 and CDR2 sequences are SGHRS and YFSETQ. The length of the CDR3 is 15 residues. The V segment lost 6 bases and the J segment 4 bases; nucleotides outside the gene matches: 8. The CDR3 nucleotides read TGCGCCAGCAAAGGGGCTAGCGGGGCATACAATGAGCAGTTCTTC. Its translation is CASKGASGAYNEQFF.

The CDR3 spells CASSGGQGPDTQYF. The DNA for the CDR3 is TGCGCCAGCAGCGGGGGACAGGGCCCAGATACGCAGTATTTT. V gene TRBV5-1 combines with J gene TRBJ2-3; 9 positions agree with TRBD1. The CDR3 contains 14 residues. In germline, CDR1 is SGHRS, CDR2 YFSETQ. Trimming took 4 bases from V and 4 from J; bases not matched to a gene: 4.

This clone was counted a single time. The chain is built from TRBV7-9 and TRBJ1-4, with 7 bases lining up with TRBD1. CDR1 and CDR2 from the germline V gene are SEHNR and FQNEAQ (reference sequence). After removal of 6 bases from V and 8 bases from J, the junction contained 12 bases not matched to a gene. This CDR3 has 15 residues. CDR3 protein: CASSLLRDSQEKLFF. DNA for the CDR3: TGTGCCAGCAGTCTACTCCGGGACAGCCAGGAAAAACTGTTTTTT.

The chain is built from TRBV6-1 and TRBJ2-3; D is uncertain. V gave up 5 bases and J gave up 3 bases, with 15 bases separating them. This CDR3 has 15 residues. CDR1 and CDR2 from the germline V gene are MNHNS and SASEGT. Here the CDR3 DNA reads TGTGCCAGCAGTATTCTTCCTGAACGGACAGATACGCAGTATTTT. Its protein is CASSILPERTDTQYF.

About this clone itself: The identical CDR3 is also encoded by other nucleotide sequences in the sample. V and J are TRBV19 and TRBJ1-5, with TRBD1 matching 8 bases. The CDR3 runs to 14 residues. The V segment lost 4 bases and the J segment 9 bases; nucleotides outside the gene matches: 8. The germline V gene has CDR1 LNHDA and CDR2 SQIVND (reference sequence). CDR3 amino acids: CASSTRGQESPQHF. Written as DNA, the CDR3 is TGTGCCAGTAGTACCAGGGGGCAGGAATCGCCCCAGCATTTT. Full variable domain (rest looked up from reference TRBV19 and TRBJ1-5): DGGITQSPKYLFRKEGQNVTLSCEQNLNHDAMYWYRQDPGQGLRLIYYSQIVNDFQKGDIAEGYSVSREKKESFPLTVTSAQKNPTAFYLCASSTRGQESPQHFGDGTRLSIL.

The chain joins TRBV7-9 to TRBJ2-5, with D perhaps matching TRBD1 (6 bases). The CDR3 is 13 amino acids. Germline V gives CDR1 SEHNR, CDR2 FQNEAQ (reference sequence). V gave up 5 bases and J gave up 5 bases, with 12 bases separating them. CDR3 DNA sequence: TGTGCCAGCAGCCCCATGAGGGGGGAGACCCAGTACTTC. Translated: CASSPMRGETQYF.

The chain links TRBV9 to TRBJ2-2; perhaps TRBD1 as D (6 bases). The V and J ends lost 5 bases and 0 bases respectively, with 11 bases between them. The CDR3 spans 15 residues. CDR1 is SGDLS, CDR2 YYNGEE, per germline. The CDR3 DNA reads TGTGCCAGCAGGGCTACAGGGTCGAACACCGGGGAGCTGTTTTTT. Protein sequence: CASRATGSNTGELFF.

The V call is TRBV2, the J call TRBJ2-7; TRBD1 aligns across 7 bases. The CDR3 runs to 14 residues. Trimming at V came to 2 bases and at J to 6 bases, leaving 7 bases not matched to a gene. Germline values: CDR1 SNHLY, CDR2 FYNNEI. The CDR3 spells CASSEFGTVGEQYF. The CDR3 DNA reads as TGTGCCAGCAGTGAATTCGGGACAGTGGGCGAGCAGTACTTC.

The V call is TRBV7-6, the J call TRBJ2-5; a possible D gene is TRBD1 (6 bases). The J call may not be correct, given that the DNA end is closer to TRBJ2-7. Germline values: CDR1 SGHVS, CDR2 FNYEAQ. The CDR3 sequence is 13 residues long. CDR3 region: CASSSGHVYEQYF. For the CDR3, the DNA is TGTGCCAGCAGCTCGGGACACGTCTACGAGCAGTACTTC.

V is TRBV10-1 and J is TRBJ2-7, with 10 bases identical to TRBD1. Per the germline V gene, CDR1 is WNHNN and CDR2 is SYGVQD (reference sequence). The CDR3 has 14 amino acids. Trimming cost V 4 bases and J 7 bases; bases outside gene matches: 7. Written as DNA, the CDR3 is TGCGCCAGCAGTGGACAGGGGGCTGGGGGAGAGCAGTACTTC. The encoded protein is CASSGQGAGGEQYF.

The chain has TRBV7-9 and TRBJ2-3; 8 bases line up with TRBD2. This CDR3 has 12 residues. Germline assignment: CDR1 SEHNR and CDR2 FQNEAQ (reference sequence). The CDR3 region has the DNA TGTGCGTTGGAGCGGGAGACAGATACGCAGTATTTT. It encodes CALERETDTQYF.

This clone was observed a few times. The CDR3 DNA follows: TGTGCCAGCAGCCTAAGAGGGCTACGGGACACTGAAGCTTTCTTT. Translated, it gives CASSLRGLRDTEAFF. The chain couples TRBV14 to TRBJ1-1, with D hard to call. Trimming shortened V by 4 bases and J by 3 bases, and 15 bases separated the two germline ends. The germline CDR1 and CDR2 sequences are SGHDN and FVKESK. The CDR3 is made up of 15 amino acids. Full variable domain (remainder filled in from reference TRBV14 and TRBJ1-1): EAGVTQFPSHSVIEKGQTVTLRCDPISGHDNLYWYRRVMGKEIKFLLHFVKESKQDESGMPNNRFLAERTGGTYSTLKVQPAELEDSGVYFCASSLRGLRDTEAFFGQGTRLTVV.

This chain uses TRBV6-1 with TRBJ1-5; D gene ambiguous. This CDR3 contains 15 residues. Germline CDR1 reads MNHNS; CDR2 reads SASEGT. Trimming removed 3 bases at V and 0 bases at J, with 9 bases between. DNA for the CDR3: TGTGCCAGCAGTGAGACAATATATAGCAATCAGCCCCAGCATTTT. It is translated as CASSETIYSNQPQHF.

The chain employs TRBV6-5 and TRBJ2-5, with a possible D match to TRBD1 (5 bases). Germline CDR1 is MNHEY and CDR2 is SVGAGI. The CDR3 is 14 amino acids. V was trimmed by 7 bases and J by 4 bases, leaving 16 bases between them. CDR3 protein: CASIGPQGGETQYF. CDR3 sequence (DNA): TGTGCCAGCATAGGACCTCAGGGTGGAGAGACCCAGTACTTC.

The sample holds a few counts of this clone. This sequence joins TRBV29-1 and TRBJ1-1; possibly TRBD1 for D (5 bases). The ends were cut back, 5 bases at V and 2 bases at J, with 15 bases in the middle. The CDR3 loop spans 14 amino acids. Germline CDR1 and CDR2: SQVTM and ANQGSEA. The CDR3 here is CSVLQGLPNTEAFF. The DNA of the CDR3 is TGCAGCGTTCTCCAGGGCTTACCTAACACTGAAGCTTTCTTT. The full variable domain, its missing parts supplied by reference TRBV29-1 and TRBJ1-1, is SAVISQKPSRDICQRGTSLTIQCQVDSQVTMMFWYRQQPGQSLTLIATANQGSEATYESGFVIDKFPISRPNLTFSTLTVSNMSPEDSSIYLCSVLQGLPNTEAFFGQGTRLTVV.

The gene calls are TRBV2 and TRBJ1-5, with 10 bases fitting TRBD1. Germline lookup yields CDR1 SNHLY and CDR2 FYNNEI. CDR3 length equals 15 residues. V lost 5 bases, J lost 6 bases, and 7 bases stayed unmatched. CDR3 DNA sequence: TGTGCCAGCAGTCCGGACAGGGGGAGGAGTCAGCCCCAGCATTTT. Translated, it gives CASSPDRGRSQPQHF.

This chain links TRBV4-2 with TRBJ2-3; 10 nucleotides line up with TRBD1. Trimming cost V 1 base and J 1 base; bases outside gene matches: 2. The CDR3 runs to 16 residues. Germline-derived CDR1 and CDR2 are LGHNA and YNFKEQ. The DNA of the CDR3 is TGTGCCAGCAGCCAAGTAGGGACAGGGGGCACAGATACGCAGTATTTT. Translated, it gives CASSQVGTGGTDTQYF.

This sequence joins TRBV18 and TRBJ1-4; perhaps TRBD1 as D (5 bases). V lost 5 bases and J lost 5, with 9 bases in between. The CDR3 runs 13 residues. CDR1 is KGHSH, CDR2 LQKENI, per germline. CDR3 DNA sequence: TGTGCCAGCTCAACGACAGTGAATGAAAAACTGTTTTTT. This sequence encodes CASSTTVNEKLFF.

The genes are TRBV29-1 and TRBJ1-1, with a tentative D call TRBD1 (5 bases). CDR3 size: 13 residues. CDR1 is SQVTM, CDR2 ANQGSEA, per germline. V was cut by 5 bases and J by 3 bases, with 13 bases left in between. The CDR3 is CSVSGLPHTEAFF. Here the CDR3 DNA reads TGCAGCGTTTCGGGACTCCCGCACACTGAAGCTTTCTTT.

There are a few counts of this clone. This sequence joins TRBV30 and TRBJ2-3; 11 nucleotides agree with TRBD2. The CDR3 consists of 16 residues. Germline V CDR1 and CDR2: GTSNPN, SVGIG (reference sequence). J gave up 5 bases and V 2 bases, and 9 bases lay outside the gene matches. As DNA, the CDR3 is TGTGCCTGGAGTTTCGGGCTAGCGGGAGGAGGAGATACGCAGTATTTT. Encoded protein: CAWSFGLAGGGDTQYF.

This chain links TRBV5-4 with TRBJ2-5; TRBD1 agrees at 9 bases. J was trimmed by 4 bases and V by 8 bases; bases with no gene match: 9. Germline assignment: CDR1 SGHNT and CDR2 YYREEE (reference sequence). CDR3 size: 14 residues. CDR3 residues: CASLPDRGGETQYF. CDR3 nucleotides: TGTGCCAGTTTACCGGACAGGGGTGGAGAGACCCAGTACTTC. The full variable domain, its missing parts supplied by reference TRBV5-4 and TRBJ2-5, is ETGVTQSPTHLIKTRGQQVTLRCSSQSGHNTVSWYQQALGQGPQFIFQYYREEENGRGNFPPRFSGLQFPNYSSELNVNALELDDSALYLCASLPDRGGETQYFGPGTRLLVL.

V usage is TRBV5-1 and J usage is TRBJ2-3; no definite D call. CDR3 length equals 13 residues. Germline CDR1 is SGHRS and CDR2 is YFSETQ. The germline V and J ends were trimmed by 6 bases and 2 bases, with 10 bases remaining between them. CDR3: CASNGGDTDTQYF. Written as DNA, the CDR3 is TGCGCCAGCAACGGCGGAGACACAGATACGCAGTATTTT.